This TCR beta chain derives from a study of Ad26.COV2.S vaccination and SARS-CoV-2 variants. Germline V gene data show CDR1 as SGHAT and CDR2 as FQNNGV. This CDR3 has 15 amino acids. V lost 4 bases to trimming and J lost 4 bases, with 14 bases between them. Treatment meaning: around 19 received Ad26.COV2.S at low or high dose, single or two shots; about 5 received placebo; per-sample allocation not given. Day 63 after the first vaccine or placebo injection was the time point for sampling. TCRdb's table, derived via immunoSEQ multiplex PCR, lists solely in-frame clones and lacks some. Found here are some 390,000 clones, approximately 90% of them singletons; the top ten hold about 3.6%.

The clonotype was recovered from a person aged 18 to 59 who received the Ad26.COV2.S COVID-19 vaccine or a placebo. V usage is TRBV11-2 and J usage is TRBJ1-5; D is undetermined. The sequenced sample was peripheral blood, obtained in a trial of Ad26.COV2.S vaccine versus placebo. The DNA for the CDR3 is TGTGCCAGCAGCTCCGACGGAACGCGGAATCAGCCCCAGCATTTT. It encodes CASSSDGTRNQPQHF.